This is a list of T cell receptor beta chains from one sample in a study of T-cell memory formation after mild COVID-19. TCRdb re-derived calls from the 5' RACE reads in MiXCR, one entry per CDR3 protein. This sample has approximately 270,000 distinct CDR3 sequences, with about 16% found just once. Sequencing was done on a sample of PBMCs or a T cell subset sorted from them (not recorded which). These receptors all come from a man aged 18 to 29 who had mild COVID-19 (a few samples of this study predate the infection). Cell type and time point are not known. Both conserved end residues are part of each CDR3. The D gene is left open where the match is weak. Part of the rows lack a size; the others show once, few, many or a class for expanded clones.

D gene | clone size | J gene | V gene | CDR3 protein | CDR3 DNA
. | many | TRBJ2-1 | TRBV25-1 | CASSDDGFSYNEQFF | TGTGCCAGCAGTGACGACGGATTCTCCTACAATGAGCAGTTCTTC
. | . | TRBJ2-5 | TRBV3-1 | CASTPRTGEETQYF | TGTGCCAGCACCCCCCGGACGGGAGAGGAGACCCAGTACTTC
. | few | TRBJ2-1 | TRBV20-1 | CSADRLLSEQFF | TGCAGTGCAGACAGGCTTCTCTCAGAGCAGTTCTTC
TRBD2 | few | TRBJ2-2 | TRBV7-3 | CASSLRAGGVNTGELFF | TGTGCCAGCAGCTTACGGGCGGGGGGCGTGAACACCGGGGAGCTGTTTTTT
. | . | TRBJ2-3 | TRBV9 | CASSVAGDKTDTQYF | TGTGCCAGCAGCGTTGCAGGGGATAAGACAGATACGCAGTATTTT
. | . | TRBJ2-5 | TRBV2 | CASSYGLQETQYF | TGTGCCAGCAGCTATGGACTGCAAGAGACCCAGTACTTC
. | few | TRBJ1-4 | TRBV6-2/TRBV6-3 | CASTPGRENEKLFF | TGTGCCAGCACCCCGGGACGTGAGAATGAAAAACTGTTTTTT
TRBD1 | . | TRBJ1-2 | TRBV20-1 | CSARRDRQYYGYTF | TGCAGTGCTCGGCGGGACAGGCAGTACTATGGCTACACCTTC
. | . | TRBJ2-6 | TRBV6-2/TRBV6-3 | CARRGQLGSGANVLTF | TGTGCCAGGCGAGGGCAGCTTGGCTCTGGGGCCAACGTCCTGACTTTC
. | once | TRBJ1-1 | TRBV6-2/TRBV6-3 | CASSDAGAGFNTEAFF | TGTGCCAGCAGTGACGCCGGGGCCGGGTTCAACACTGAAGCTTTCTTT
. | many | TRBJ2-1 | TRBV28 | CASSFAGDGDEQFF | TGTGCCAGCAGTTTTGCTGGGGACGGGGATGAGCAGTTCTTC
TRBD1 | few | TRBJ1-2 | TRBV29-1 | CSVVGTGGSNYGYTF | TGCAGCGTTGTGGGAACAGGGGGTTCCAACTATGGCTACACCTTC
. | few | TRBJ1-4 | TRBV5-1 | CASSPLGRGLIF | TGCGCCAGCAGCCCTCTCGGCAGGGGACTGATTTTT
TRBD1 | . | TRBJ1-2 | TRBV11-2 | CASSLGAQGFGYTF | TGTGCCAGCAGCTTAGGGGCACAGGGGTTCGGCTACACCTTC
TRBD2 | . | TRBJ2-5 | TRBV6-2/TRBV6-3 | CASSYPSRGGGLQETQYF | TGTGCCAGCAGTTACCCCTCCCGGGGGGGGGGCCTTCAAGAGACCCAGTACTTC
. | . | TRBJ2-3 | TRBV5-1 | CASSLLGSADTQYF | TGCGCCAGCAGCTTGCTTGGTTCGGCAGATACGCAGTATTTT